This TCR beta chain was identified in a study of T-cell reconstitution after alpha-beta-depleted transplantation in children (dated by TCRdb to the mid-2010s). Context from the whole study: The study quantitatively tracked T-cell immune reconstitution after TCRalphabeta/CD19-depleted allogeneic hematopoietic cell transplantation in children using TCR repertoire profiling.

Libraries were constructed by PCR. The instrument given in TCRdb is Illumina HiSeq 2500. TCR library preparation used molecular barcoding, with unique molecular identifiers applied to normalize quantification of the TCRbeta repertoire. TCRdb itself trimmed the public reads at Q25 with fastp, ran MiXCR and retained productive beta chains. Each entry is one CDR3 protein sequence, shown with its most common DNA and genes. This sample gives approximately 650,000 distinct CDR3 sequences in total; around 12% of them show up just once. The ten largest make up 0.79% of the sample. The treatment or condition label, as the study defines it: allogeneic hematopoietic cell transplantation with graft depleted of TCRalphabeta T cells and CD19 B cells. Transplant recipients were children who received TCRalphabeta/CD19-depleted allogeneic hematopoietic cell grafts. General conclusions and limits of the study: Hyperexpanded clone frequencies declined over subsequent months; after one year, T-cell counts and TCRbeta diversity were mostly attributed to newly produced T cells. Apparently early alphabetaT-cell count recovery about two months after transplant reportedly relied on only several hundred rapidly expanded clones derived from non-depleted graft cells. In some patients, the high TCRbeta diversity seen at day 60 was put down to recipient T cells and intrathymic progenitors that had survived conditioning.

The germline V gene gives CDR1 as MGHRA and CDR2 as YSYEKL. The CDR3 sequence holds 14 residues, the cysteine and phenylalanine included. Only the CDR3 DNA is retained, 42 bases long and in frame from the first base. Trimmed from V: 2 bases; trimmed from J: 4 bases; junction bases lacking a gene match: 0. This clonotype has only a few counts. Its antigen remains unidentified. Per-base qualities were not stored, and no clone one base away is much larger. The chain was built from TRBV4-1 and TRBJ2-3, with TRBD2 matching 10 junction bases. The TCR comes from a girl between 2 and 10 years old with congenital amegakaryocytic thrombocytopenia, due to receive a stem cell transplant. This specimen was PBMCs, taken before TCRalphabeta/CD19-depleted stem cell transplant. The DNA sequence follows: TGCGCCAGCAGCCAACTAGCGGGAGCAGATACGCAGTATTTT. Translated, this is CASSQLAGADTQYF.